Listed below are T cell receptor beta chains from one sample, sequenced in a study of molecular identifiers for immune sequencing clone quantification. TCRdb fed the PCR reads into MiXCR, producing one record per CDR3 protein. The sample lists about 510,000 distinct CDR3 sequences; about 21% were seen once. The sample was naive CD8+ T cells from blood, with Jurkat cell RNA spiked in. These receptors were obtained from a human donor in good health. Some libraries in this study had Jurkat cell RNA spiked in. The CDR3 runs from the conserved cysteine through the conserved F or W. The order of the fields is V gene, J gene, clone size, D gene, CDR3 protein, CDR3 DNA. A D gene is named only where the DNA matches it firmly. Size is stated for part of the rows, as once, few or many counts, or as a class when the clone is expanded.

>TRBV28|TRBJ2-5|few|-
CASSGDNLETQYF
TGTGCCAGCAGTGGGGACAATCTGGAGACCCAGTACTTC
>TRBV19|TRBJ2-2|few|TRBD2
CASSMGRAGVLSGELFF
TGTGCCAGTAGTATGGGGCGAGCGGGAGTTTTATCCGGGGAGCTGTTTTTT
>TRBV19|TRBJ2-7|few|-
CASSIRVSSYEQYF
TGTGCCAGTAGTATCCGGGTGAGCTCCTACGAGCAGTACTTC
>TRBV20-1|TRBJ2-3|-|-
CSTRPTDTQYF
TGCAGTACTAGGCCCACAGATACGCAGTATTTT
>TRBV9|TRBJ2-2|many|-
CASSDPTLNTGELFF
TGTGCCAGCAGCGACCCCACTCTGAACACCGGGGAGCTGTTTTTT
>TRBV5-1|TRBJ2-5|few|TRBD2
CASSYYPGGARETQYF
TGCGCCAGCAGCTACTACCCCGGGGGGGCTCGGGAGACCCAGTACTTC
>TRBV7-9|TRBJ2-7|many|TRBD1
CASSPFGQGHYEQYF
TGTGCCAGCAGCCCCTTCGGACAGGGGCACTACGAGCAGTACTTC
>TRBV6-5|TRBJ2-3|many|TRBD2
CASSLTSTPLDTQYF
TGTGCCAGCAGCTTGACTAGCACTCCCCTCGATACGCAGTATTTT
>TRBV28|TRBJ2-7|many|TRBD1
CASSLSARTGGTYEQYF
TGTGCCAGCAGTTTATCGGCCCGGACAGGGGGAACCTACGAGCAGTACTTC
>TRBV6-2/TRBV6-3|TRBJ2-3|few|-
CASSYQPSDTDTQYF
TGTGCCAGCAGTTACCAGCCTAGCGACACAGATACGCAGTATTTT
>TRBV5-1|TRBJ2-3|many|-
CASSLAGLQWDTQYF
TGCGCCAGCAGCTTGGCTGGACTTCAATGGGATACGCAGTATTTT
>TRBV4-3|TRBJ2-7|many|TRBD2
CASSQARERAWEQYF
TGCGCCAGCAGCCAAGCGCGGGAGCGAGCCTGGGAGCAGTACTTC
>TRBV10-3|TRBJ1-1|-|TRBD1
CAISESMDRVSTEAFF
TGTGCCATCAGTGAGTCCATGGACAGGGTTTCCACTGAAGCTTTCTTT
>TRBV27|TRBJ2-3|-|TRBD2
CAGSYQASGGTDTQYF
TGTGCCGGCAGTTACCAGGCTAGCGGGGGCACAGATACGCAGTATTTT
>TRBV2|TRBJ1-5|many|-
CASSVQAFLGRGGNQPQHF
TGTGCCAGCAGTGTACAGGCATTCCTGGGTCGAGGTGGCAATCAGCCCCAGCATTTT
>TRBV6-2/TRBV6-3|TRBJ1-5|many|-
CASSYSSDLGSNQPQHF
TGTGCCAGCAGTTACTCGTCGGACCTCGGGAGCAATCAGCCCCAGCATTTT
>TRBV5-3|TRBJ2-3|-|-
CASSYTRNTQYF
TGTGCCAGCAGCTATACACGAAATACGCAGTATTTT
>TRBV4-3|TRBJ1-6|many|-
CASSQEWGIGSPLHF
TGCGCCAGCAGCCAAGAATGGGGAATTGGGTCGCCCCTCCACTTT
>TRBV27|TRBJ2-7|few|TRBD2
CASSLSSWEGYEQYF
TGTGCCAGCAGTTTATCGAGTTGGGAGGGCTACGAGCAGTACTTC
>TRBV19|TRBJ2-6|-|-
CASSPGSRGANVLTF
TGTGCCAGTAGTCCAGGGAGTCGCGGGGCCAACGTCCTGACTTTC
>TRBV24-1|TRBJ1-5|many|-
CATSDRGNQPQHF
TGTGCCACCAGCGACAGAGGCAATCAGCCCCAGCATTTT
>TRBV20-1|TRBJ2-7|-|TRBD2
CSARGIGTSGGVHEQYF
TGCAGTGCTAGAGGGATTGGGACTAGCGGGGGTGTCCACGAGCAGTACTTC
>TRBV4-3|TRBJ2-7|many|-
CASSQDPRGSYEQYF
TGCGCCAGCAGCCAAGACCCCAGGGGCTCCTACGAGCAGTACTTC
>TRBV19|TRBJ1-5|-|-
CASSSGYGGSNQPQHF
TGTGCCAGTAGTTCAGGGTACGGTGGGAGCAATCAGCCCCAGCATTTT
>TRBV29-1|TRBJ2-5|few|TRBD1
CSAGLDREGTETQYF
TGCAGCGCTGGATTGGACAGGGAAGGGACAGAGACCCAGTACTTC
>TRBV7-9|TRBJ1-1|many|-
CASSPWTAVTEAFF
TGTGCCAGCAGCCCCTGGACAGCGGTGACTGAAGCTTTCTTT
>TRBV4-1|TRBJ2-2|many|TRBD2
CASSQDLGLNPTGELFF
TGCGCCAGCAGCCAGGACCTGGGACTAAACCCCACCGGGGAGCTGTTTTTT
>TRBV28|TRBJ1-6|once|-
CASSLSPNSPLHF
TGTGCCAGCAGTTTATCTCCCAATTCACCCCTCCACTTT
>TRBV13|TRBJ2-7|-|TRBD2
CASGTSGAYEQYF
TGTGCCTCCGGGACTAGCGGGGCCTACGAGCAGTACTTC
>TRBV27|TRBJ2-7|-|TRBD2
CVSSSMTSGYEQYF
TGTGTCAGCAGTTCCATGACTAGCGGGTACGAGCAGTACTTC
>TRBV28|TRBJ2-2|many|-
CASSRKMNTGELFF
TGTGCCAGCAGTCGAAAGATGAACACCGGGGAGCTGTTTTTT
>TRBV20-1|TRBJ2-1|-|TRBD1
CSAQRQGGTYNEQFF
TGCAGTGCTCAAAGACAGGGGGGCACCTACAATGAGCAGTTCTTC
>TRBV9|TRBJ2-5|many|TRBD2
CASSVTSGETQYF
TGTGCCAGCAGCGTTACTAGCGGGGAGACCCAGTACTTC
>TRBV4-3|TRBJ2-1|-|-
CASSQAIGNNEQFF
TGCGCCAGCAGCCAAGCGATAGGAAACAATGAGCAGTTCTTC
>TRBV7-9|TRBJ2-3|-|-
CATSPEEFVVLDTQYF
TGTGCCACATCACCGGAAGAATTCGTGGTTCTAGATACGCAGTATTTT
>TRBV13|TRBJ2-1|-|-
CASSWPGDSYNEQFF
TGTGCCAGCAGCTGGCCCGGCGACTCCTACAATGAGCAGTTCTTC
>TRBV16|TRBJ2-7|few|-
CASSQFITGRSYEQYF
TGTGCCAGCAGCCAATTCATTACAGGGAGAAGCTACGAGCAGTACTTC
>TRBV28|TRBJ2-3|many|TRBD1
CASSFGQDGTDTQYF
TGTGCCAGCAGTTTCGGACAGGACGGCACAGATACGCAGTATTTT
>TRBV6-2/TRBV6-3|TRBJ2-7|few|-
CASRSHLYEQYF
TGTGCCAGCAGATCACACCTCTACGAGCAGTACTTC
>TRBV10-2|TRBJ1-5|many|TRBD1
CASRGTGGHQPQHF
TGCGCCAGCAGGGGGACAGGGGGTCATCAGCCCCAGCATTTT
>TRBV19|TRBJ2-3|few|TRBD2
CASSITSGVGDTQYF
TGTGCCAGTAGTATTACTAGCGGGGTAGGAGATACGCAGTATTTT
>TRBV6-1|TRBJ1-1|many|-
CASNQRDRQPEAFF
TGTGCCAGTAACCAAAGGGACCGCCAGCCTGAAGCTTTCTTT
>TRBV25-1|TRBJ2-3|many|-
CASSVAVSTYTQYF
TGTGCCAGCAGTGTGGCAGTTAGCACATATACGCAGTATTTT
>TRBV29-1|TRBJ2-7|-|-
CSVEVVGLYEQYF
TGCAGCGTTGAAGTAGTAGGACTCTACGAGCAGTACTTC
>TRBV11-2|TRBJ2-1|few|TRBD2
CASSLGGLAYYNEQFF
TGTGCCAGCAGCTTAGGGGGACTAGCTTACTACAATGAGCAGTTCTTC
>TRBV4-3|TRBJ2-2|-|-
CASSLGVAGGLFF
TGCGCCAGCAGCCTGGGGGTCGCCGGGGGGCTGTTTTTT
>TRBV6-2/TRBV6-3|TRBJ2-7|-|-
CASMRGVYEQYF
TGTGCCAGCATGAGGGGGGTCTACGAGCAGTACTTC
>TRBV19|TRBJ2-1|-|TRBD2
CASSKTSPYNEQFF
TGTGCCAGTAGTAAGACTAGCCCCTACAATGAGCAGTTCTTC
>TRBV29-1|TRBJ2-5|many|-
CSSTLRGAGETQYF
TGCAGCTCCACCCTGAGGGGGGCCGGAGAGACCCAGTACTTC
>TRBV21-1|TRBJ2-4|-|-
CASSNKGAPRKNIQYF
TGTGCCAGCAGCAATAAGGGGGCCCCACGGAAAAACATTCAGTACTTC
>TRBV20-1|TRBJ1-2|-|-
CSAQSGMSYGYTF
TGCAGTGCGCAATCCGGGATGAGCTATGGCTACACCTTC
>TRBV6-6|TRBJ2-3|-|-
CASSPRTGGGTDTQYF
TGTGCCAGCAGCCCAAGGACAGGCGGGGGCACAGATACGCAGTATTTT
>TRBV2|TRBJ2-2|-|-
CASNRGANTGELFF
TGTGCCAGCAACCGGGGGGCCAACACCGGGGAGCTGTTTTTT
>TRBV20-1|TRBJ2-7|-|-
CSARDLAGANSYEQYF
TGCAGTGCTAGAGATTTGGCAGGGGCTAACTCCTACGAGCAGTACTTC
>TRBV4-1|TRBJ1-5|-|TRBD1
CASSHAGQGGINQPQHF
TGCGCCAGCAGCCACGCGGGACAGGGGGGAATCAATCAGCCCCAGCATTTT